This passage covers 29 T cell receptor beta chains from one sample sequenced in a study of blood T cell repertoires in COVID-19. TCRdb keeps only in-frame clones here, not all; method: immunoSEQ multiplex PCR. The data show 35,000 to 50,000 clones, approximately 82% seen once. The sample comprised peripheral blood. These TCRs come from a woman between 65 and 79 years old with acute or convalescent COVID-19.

Here the CDR3 reads CASSDQPPGGRNTEAFF. The CDR3 region has the DNA TGTGCCAGCAGTGATCAACCCCCAGGGGGGAGGAACACTGAAGCTTTCTTT. This chain joins TRBV6-1 and TRBJ1-1; TRBD1 matches 7 bases. Germline V CDR1 and CDR2: MNHNS, SASEGT. V shed 3 bases and J 1 base; nucleotides not matched to a gene: 11. The CDR3 loop spans 17 amino acids.

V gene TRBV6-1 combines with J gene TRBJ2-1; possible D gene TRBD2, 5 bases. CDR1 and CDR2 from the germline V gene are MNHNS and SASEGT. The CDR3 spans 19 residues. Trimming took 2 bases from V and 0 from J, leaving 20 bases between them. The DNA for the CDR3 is TGTGCCAGCAGTGAAAAGGTCTGGGGAAGCACTAGCTCCTACAATGAGCAGTTCTTC. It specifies CASSEKVWGSTSSYNEQFF.

In nucleotides, the CDR3 is TGTGCCAGCAGCCCCGGACAGGGGCAGCCCGGGGCCAACGTCCTGACTTTC. Translated, it gives CASSPGQGQPGANVLTF. The gene calls are TRBV7-9 and TRBJ2-6; 9 bases agree with TRBD1. The CDR3 totals 17 residues. Per the germline V gene, CDR1 is SEHNR and CDR2 is FQNEAQ (reference sequence). V lost 5 bases to trimming and J lost 4 bases; unmatched junction nucleotides: 9.

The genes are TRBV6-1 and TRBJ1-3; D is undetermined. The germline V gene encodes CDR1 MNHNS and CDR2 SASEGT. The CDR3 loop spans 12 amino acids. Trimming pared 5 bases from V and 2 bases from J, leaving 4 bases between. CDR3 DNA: TGTGCCAGCAGTCCTACTGGAAACACCATATATTTT. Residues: CASSPTGNTIYF.

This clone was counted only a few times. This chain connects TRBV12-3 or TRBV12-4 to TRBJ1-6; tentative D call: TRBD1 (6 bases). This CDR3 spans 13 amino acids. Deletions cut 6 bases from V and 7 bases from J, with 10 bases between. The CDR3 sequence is CASRETGNSPLHF. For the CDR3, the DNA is TGTGCCAGCAGGGAAACAGGGAATTCACCCCTCCACTTT.

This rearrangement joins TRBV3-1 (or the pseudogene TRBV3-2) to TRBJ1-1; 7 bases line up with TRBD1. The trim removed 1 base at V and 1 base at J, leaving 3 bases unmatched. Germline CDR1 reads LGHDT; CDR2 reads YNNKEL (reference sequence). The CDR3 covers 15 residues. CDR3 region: CASSQVWTGNTEAFF. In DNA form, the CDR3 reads TGTGCCAGCAGCCAAGTCTGGACAGGGAACACTGAAGCTTTCTTT.

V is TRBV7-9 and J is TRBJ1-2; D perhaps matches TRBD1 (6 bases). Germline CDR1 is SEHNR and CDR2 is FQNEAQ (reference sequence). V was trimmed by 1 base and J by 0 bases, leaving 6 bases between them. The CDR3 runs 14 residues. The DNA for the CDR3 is TGTGCCAGCAGCTTAGACAGGGCTAACTATGGCTACACCTTC. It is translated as CASSLDRANYGYTF. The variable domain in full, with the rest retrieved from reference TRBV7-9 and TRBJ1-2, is DTGVSQNPRHKITKRGQNVTFRCDPISEHNRLYWYRQTLGQGPEFLTYFQNEAQLEKSRLLSDRFSAERPKGSFSTLEIQRTEQGDSAMYLCASSLDRANYGYTFGSGTRLTVV.

The CDR3 DNA is TGTGCCAGCAGACAGGGGGCGCAAGGCTACACCTTC. Translation gives CASRQGAQGYTF. The rearrangement uses TRBV6-5 and TRBJ1-2; TRBD1 agrees at 9 bases. The CDR3 extends over 12 amino acids. Germline V CDR1 and CDR2: MNHEY, SVGAGI. Trimming cost V 6 bases and J 8 bases; bases outside gene matches: 4.

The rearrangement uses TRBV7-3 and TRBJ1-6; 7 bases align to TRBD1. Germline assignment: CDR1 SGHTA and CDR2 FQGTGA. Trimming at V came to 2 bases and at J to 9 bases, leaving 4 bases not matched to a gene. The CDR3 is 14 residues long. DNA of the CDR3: TGTGCCAGCAGCTTAGATCAGGGGGGTTCACCCCTCCACTTT. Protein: CASSLDQGGSPLHF.

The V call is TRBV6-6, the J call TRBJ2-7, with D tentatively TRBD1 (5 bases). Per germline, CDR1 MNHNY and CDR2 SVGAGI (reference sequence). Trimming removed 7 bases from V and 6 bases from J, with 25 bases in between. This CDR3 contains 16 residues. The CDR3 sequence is CASKDRAGQLTGEQYF. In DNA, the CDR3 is TGTGCCAGCAAGGACCGGGCAGGGCAGCTTACTGGCGAGCAGTACTTC.

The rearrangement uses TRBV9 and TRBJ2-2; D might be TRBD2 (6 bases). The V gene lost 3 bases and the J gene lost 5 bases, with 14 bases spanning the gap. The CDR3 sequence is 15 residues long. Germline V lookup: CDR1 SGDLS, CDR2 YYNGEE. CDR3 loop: CASSASELRTGELFF. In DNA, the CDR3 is TGTGCCAGCAGCGCTAGCGAGCTGAGGACCGGGGAGCTGTTTTTT.

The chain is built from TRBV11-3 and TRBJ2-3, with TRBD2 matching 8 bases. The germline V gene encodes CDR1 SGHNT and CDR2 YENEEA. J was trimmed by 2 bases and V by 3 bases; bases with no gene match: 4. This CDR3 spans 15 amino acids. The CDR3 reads CASSFGAGVTDTQYF. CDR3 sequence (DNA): TGTGCCAGCAGCTTCGGAGCGGGAGTCACAGATACGCAGTATTTT.

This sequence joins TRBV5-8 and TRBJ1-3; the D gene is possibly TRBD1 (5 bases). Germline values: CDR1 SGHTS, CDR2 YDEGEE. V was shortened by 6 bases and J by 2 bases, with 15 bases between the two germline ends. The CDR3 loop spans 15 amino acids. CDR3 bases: TGTGCCAGCACCCCAAGGTGGACAACTGGAAACACCATATATTTT. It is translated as CASTPRWTTGNTIYF.

The CDR3 DNA reads as TGTGCCAGCAAGGACACGGCGGGAGTGGAGACCCAGTACTTC. As protein: CASKDTAGVETQYF. This chain connects TRBV7-9 to TRBJ2-5; 7 nucleotides agree with TRBD2. The CDR3 totals 14 residues. In germline, CDR1 is SEHNR, CDR2 FQNEAQ (reference sequence). Losses at the gene ends were 7 bases for V and 5 bases for J; bases not matched to a gene: 10.

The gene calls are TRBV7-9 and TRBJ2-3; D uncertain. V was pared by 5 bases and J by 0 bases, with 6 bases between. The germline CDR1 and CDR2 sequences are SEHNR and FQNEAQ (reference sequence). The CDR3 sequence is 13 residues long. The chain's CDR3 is CASSPPSTDTQYF. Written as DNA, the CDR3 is TGTGCCAGCAGCCCCCCTAGCACAGATACGCAGTATTTT.

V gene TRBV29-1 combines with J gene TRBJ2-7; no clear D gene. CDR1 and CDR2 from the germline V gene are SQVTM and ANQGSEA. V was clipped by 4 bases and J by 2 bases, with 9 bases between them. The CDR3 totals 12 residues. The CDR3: CSVVPGAYEQYF. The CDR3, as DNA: TGCAGCGTTGTACCGGGTGCCTACGAGCAGTACTTC.

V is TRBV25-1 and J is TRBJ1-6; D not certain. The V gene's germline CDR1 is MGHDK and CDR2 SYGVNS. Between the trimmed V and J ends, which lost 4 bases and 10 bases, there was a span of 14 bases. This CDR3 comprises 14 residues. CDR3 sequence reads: CASSAGSRNSPLHF. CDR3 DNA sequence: TGTGCCAGCAGTGCCGGGTCAAGGAACTCACCCCTCCACTTT.

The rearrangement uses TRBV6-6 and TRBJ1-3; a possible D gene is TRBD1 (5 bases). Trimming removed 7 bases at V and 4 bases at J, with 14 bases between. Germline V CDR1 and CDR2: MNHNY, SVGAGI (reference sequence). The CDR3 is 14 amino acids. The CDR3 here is CASMSSGAGNTIYF. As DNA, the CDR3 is TGTGCCAGCATGTCGTCTGGGGCCGGAAACACCATATATTTT.

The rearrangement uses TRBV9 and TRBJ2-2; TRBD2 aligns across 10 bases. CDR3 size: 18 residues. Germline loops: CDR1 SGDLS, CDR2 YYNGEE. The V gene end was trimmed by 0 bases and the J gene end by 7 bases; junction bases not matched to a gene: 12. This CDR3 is CASSVGESLAGVGGELFF. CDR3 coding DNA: TGTGCCAGCAGCGTAGGAGAGAGTCTAGCGGGAGTCGGCGGGGAGCTGTTTTTT. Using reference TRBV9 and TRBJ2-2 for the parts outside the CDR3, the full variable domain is DSGVTQTPKHLITATGQRVTLRCSPRSGDLSVYWYQQSLDQGLQFLIQYYNGEERAKGNILERFSAQQFPDLHSELNLSSLELGDSALYFCASSVGESLAGVGGELFFGEGSRLTVL.

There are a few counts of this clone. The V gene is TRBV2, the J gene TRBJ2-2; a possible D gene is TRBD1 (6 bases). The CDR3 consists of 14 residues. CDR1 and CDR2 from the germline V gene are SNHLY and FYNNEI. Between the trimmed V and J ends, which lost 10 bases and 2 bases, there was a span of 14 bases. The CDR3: CATRTATNTGELFF. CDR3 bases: TGTGCCACCCGGACAGCAACAAACACCGGGGAGCTGTTTTTT.

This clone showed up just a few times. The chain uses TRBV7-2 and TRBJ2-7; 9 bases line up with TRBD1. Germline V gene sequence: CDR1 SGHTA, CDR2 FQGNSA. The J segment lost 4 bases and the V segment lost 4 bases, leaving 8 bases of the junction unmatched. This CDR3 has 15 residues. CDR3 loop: CASSSRPGQGYEQYF. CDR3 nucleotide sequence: TGTGCCAGCAGCTCCCGGCCGGGACAGGGTTACGAGCAGTACTTC.

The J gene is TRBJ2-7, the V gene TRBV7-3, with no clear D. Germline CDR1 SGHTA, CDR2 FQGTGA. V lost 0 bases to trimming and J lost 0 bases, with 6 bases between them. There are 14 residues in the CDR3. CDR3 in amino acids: CASSLTGFSYEQYF. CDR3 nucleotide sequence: TGTGCCAGCAGCTTAACGGGCTTCTCCTACGAGCAGTACTTC.

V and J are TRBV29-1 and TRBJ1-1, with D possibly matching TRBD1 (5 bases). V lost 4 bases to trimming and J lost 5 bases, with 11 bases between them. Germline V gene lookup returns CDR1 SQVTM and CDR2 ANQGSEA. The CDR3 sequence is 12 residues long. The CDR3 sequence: CSVGGGQTEAFF. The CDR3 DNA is TGCAGCGTTGGCGGGGGTCAAACTGAAGCTTTCTTT.

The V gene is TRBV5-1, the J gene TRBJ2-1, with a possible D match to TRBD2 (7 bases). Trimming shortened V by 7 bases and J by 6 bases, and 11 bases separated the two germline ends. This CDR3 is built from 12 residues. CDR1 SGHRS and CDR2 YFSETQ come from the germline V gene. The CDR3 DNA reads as TGCGCCAGCCGGGGGGCGGTCAATGAGCAGTTCTTC. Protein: CASRGAVNEQFF.

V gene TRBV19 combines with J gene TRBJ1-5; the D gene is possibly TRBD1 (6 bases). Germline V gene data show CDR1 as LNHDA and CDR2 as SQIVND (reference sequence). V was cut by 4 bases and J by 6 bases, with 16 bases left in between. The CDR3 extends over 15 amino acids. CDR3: CASSTDTGTGQPQHF. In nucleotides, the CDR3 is TGTGCCAGTAGTACCGACACAGGGACCGGTCAGCCCCAGCATTTT. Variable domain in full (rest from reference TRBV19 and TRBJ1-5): DGGITQSPKYLFRKEGQNVTLSCEQNLNHDAMYWYRQDPGQGLRLIYYSQIVNDFQKGDIAEGYSVSREKKESFPLTVTSAQKNPTAFYLCASSTDTGTGQPQHFGDGTRLSIL.

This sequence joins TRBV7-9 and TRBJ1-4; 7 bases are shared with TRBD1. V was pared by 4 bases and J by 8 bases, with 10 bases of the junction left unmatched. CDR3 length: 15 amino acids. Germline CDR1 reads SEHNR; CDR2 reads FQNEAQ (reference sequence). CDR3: CASSSTTGVGEKLFF. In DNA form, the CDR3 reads TGTGCCAGCAGCTCAACTACAGGGGTAGGGGAAAAACTGTTTTTT.

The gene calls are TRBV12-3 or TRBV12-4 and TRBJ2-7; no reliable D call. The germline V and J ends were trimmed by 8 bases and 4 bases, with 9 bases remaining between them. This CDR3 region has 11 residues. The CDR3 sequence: CASGPRYEQYF. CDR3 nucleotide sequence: TGTGCCAGCGGCCCTAGGTACGAGCAGTACTTC.

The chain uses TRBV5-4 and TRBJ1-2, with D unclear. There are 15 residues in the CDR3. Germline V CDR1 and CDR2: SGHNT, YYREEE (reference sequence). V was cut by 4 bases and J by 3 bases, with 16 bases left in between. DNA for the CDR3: TGTGCCAGCAGCAGCCGACACATAGGCGACTATGGCTACACCTTC. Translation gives CASSSRHIGDYGYTF.

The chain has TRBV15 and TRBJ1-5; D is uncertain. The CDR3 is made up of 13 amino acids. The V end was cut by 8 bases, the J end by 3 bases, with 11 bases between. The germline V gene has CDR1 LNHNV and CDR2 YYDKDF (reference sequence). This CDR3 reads CATAQTDNQPQHF. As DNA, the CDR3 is TGTGCCACCGCCCAGACTGACAATCAGCCCCAGCATTTT.